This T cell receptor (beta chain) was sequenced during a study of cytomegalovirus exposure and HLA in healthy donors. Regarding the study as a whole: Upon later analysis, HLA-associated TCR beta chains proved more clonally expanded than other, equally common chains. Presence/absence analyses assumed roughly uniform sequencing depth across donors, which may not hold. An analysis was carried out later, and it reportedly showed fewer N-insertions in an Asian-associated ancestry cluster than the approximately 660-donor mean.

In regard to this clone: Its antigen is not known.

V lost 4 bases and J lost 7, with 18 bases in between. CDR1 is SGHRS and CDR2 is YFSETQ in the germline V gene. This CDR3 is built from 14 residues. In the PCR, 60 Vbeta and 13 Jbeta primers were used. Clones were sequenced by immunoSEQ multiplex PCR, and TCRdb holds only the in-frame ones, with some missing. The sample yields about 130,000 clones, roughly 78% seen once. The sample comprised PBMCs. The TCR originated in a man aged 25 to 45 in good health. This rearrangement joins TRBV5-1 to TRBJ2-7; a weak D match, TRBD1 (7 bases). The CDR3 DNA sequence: TGCGCCAGCAGCACGGGGGACAGAGTTTTTGAGCAGTACTTC. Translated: CASSTGDRVFEQYF.